The sequence of this TCR beta chain was determined in a study of shared clonotypes between healthy human individuals (dated by TCRdb to 2020 to 2022). About the full investigation: The cohort comprised a couple of women and three men aged 18 to 49 years. Per donor, three plates each were used for CD4 naive and CD4 memory, two for CD8 naive, and one for CD8 memory. To estimate repertoire size and how much clonotypes are shared between individuals, the study performed deep sequencing of blood TCR repertoires from roughly five healthy adults. To increase sequencing depth and limit assay-specific biases, different laboratories used diverse techniques to prepare libraries and sequence TCR repertoires. Leukapheresis yielded between about 0.94 and 10 billion PBMCs per donor. The study at large found these results: Higher generation probabilities were observed for clonotypes shared by all four sorted-subset donors than for non-shared clonotypes. Naive subsets generally had larger estimated clonotype richness than memory subsets did. The genetic and exposure-history diversity represented was limited by the small number of donors. Rarefaction of sorted-subset datasets indicated incomplete sequencing despite the large sequencing depth. Sampling was restricted to blood, and TCR repertoires in tissue are likely to differ from TCR repertoires in blood. Sharing across a handful of donors was observed for about 5% of naive CD4, 3% to 3.5% of naive CD8, about 2.3% of memory CD4, and about 0.39% of memory CD8 clonotypes. Pairwise subsampling indicated that sequencing depth was expected to affect the degree of clonotype sharing among donors.

The CDR3 measures 20 amino acids from cysteine to phenylalanine. Only CDR3 DNA is held: 60 bases, read in frame from base 1. Trimming takes 3 bases off V and 1 base off J; junction bases not matched to a gene: 13. The CDR1 and CDR2 encoded by the germline V gene are SQVTM and ANQGSEA. For the CD8 naive samples, CD45RO-negative cells were positively selected for CCR7, yielding a CD45RA+CCR7+ population from which TemRA cells were excluded. Donors were healthy HIV-negative adults with no recently reported acute infections or vaccinations. Every donor was a Caucasian adult residing in Nashville, Tennessee, USA. After blood collection by leukapheresis, PBMCs were isolated using Ficoll-Histopaque density gradient centrifugation and then cryopreserved in the vapor phase of liquid nitrogen. Analytical flow cytometry was used to check the purity and quantity of each magnetically sorted T cell population. From each sorted fraction, genomic DNA was isolated and quantified by UV absorbance on a Nanodrop 2000c.

TCR CDR3 regions were amplified from genomic DNA by multiplex PCR using the deep immunoSEQ assay. Extracted genomic DNA from each cell subset was spread evenly across all wells of several immunoSEQ 96-well plates, with each plate serving as a replicate. For sorted subsets, each replicate PCR was loaded with roughly 190 ng genomic DNA, equivalent to approximately 27,000 T cell genomes. The purified libraries were quantified using a Qubit 3.0 fluorometer, sized with a Bioanalyzer 2100, and then quantified again using the KAPA Library Quantification kit. A separate single-read 150-cycle Illumina NextSeq 550 flow cell was used to sequence each immunoSEQ 96-well plate. Turning to the authors' computational methods: Because the immunoSEQ output included only junctional sequences and no quality scores, the filtering could not be the same as the filtering used for full-length reads. To assign V/J genes and CDR3, sequences were annotated against IMGT germline references using PyIR, a Python wrapper for IgBLAST v1.9. Any read was removed if the V/J assignment was weak (E-value above 1e-6), the CDR3 was missing, or the read contained stop codons, out-of-frame junctions, or ambiguous translated residues. V3J clonotypes were defined by identical inferred V gene, J gene, and CDR3 amino acid sequence. To compute the percentage overlap between repertoires, the number of shared unique clonotypes was divided by the size of the smaller repertoire. Repertoire richness was assessed with RTK rarefaction, the Chao1 estimator, and Recon v2.1 estimates of unobserved clonotypes. OLGA was used to compute generation probabilities for all TCRbeta clonotypes that the gDNA method yielded from a handful of donors. TCRdb holds this immuneACCESS table with in-frame rearrangements only. Some clones are missing; in checked studies, unresolved V genes explain under half, and the rest has no known cause. V, J and clone size reflect that table, while D and trimming were determined from the DNA. The sample has about 600,000 clones on record, 95% to 96% of them singletons. The ten largest clones represent roughly 0.1% of the sample.

This clone came up once. Its specific antigen is unknown. The input lacks base qualities; no much larger clone sits a single base away. This receptor was taken from a woman aged 30 to 39 in good health. Specimen: naive CD8+ T cells sorted from blood. The cell subset or site tag for this specimen amounts to: CD45RA+CCR7+. The chain is made from TRBV29-1 and TRBJ2-3; 16 bases in between match TRBD2. The DNA sequence is TGCAGCGTTGATGGGGTGTCTGGGACTAGCGGGAGGGGGGGCACAGATACGCAGTATTTT. Protein translation: CSVDGVSGTSGRGGTDTQYF.